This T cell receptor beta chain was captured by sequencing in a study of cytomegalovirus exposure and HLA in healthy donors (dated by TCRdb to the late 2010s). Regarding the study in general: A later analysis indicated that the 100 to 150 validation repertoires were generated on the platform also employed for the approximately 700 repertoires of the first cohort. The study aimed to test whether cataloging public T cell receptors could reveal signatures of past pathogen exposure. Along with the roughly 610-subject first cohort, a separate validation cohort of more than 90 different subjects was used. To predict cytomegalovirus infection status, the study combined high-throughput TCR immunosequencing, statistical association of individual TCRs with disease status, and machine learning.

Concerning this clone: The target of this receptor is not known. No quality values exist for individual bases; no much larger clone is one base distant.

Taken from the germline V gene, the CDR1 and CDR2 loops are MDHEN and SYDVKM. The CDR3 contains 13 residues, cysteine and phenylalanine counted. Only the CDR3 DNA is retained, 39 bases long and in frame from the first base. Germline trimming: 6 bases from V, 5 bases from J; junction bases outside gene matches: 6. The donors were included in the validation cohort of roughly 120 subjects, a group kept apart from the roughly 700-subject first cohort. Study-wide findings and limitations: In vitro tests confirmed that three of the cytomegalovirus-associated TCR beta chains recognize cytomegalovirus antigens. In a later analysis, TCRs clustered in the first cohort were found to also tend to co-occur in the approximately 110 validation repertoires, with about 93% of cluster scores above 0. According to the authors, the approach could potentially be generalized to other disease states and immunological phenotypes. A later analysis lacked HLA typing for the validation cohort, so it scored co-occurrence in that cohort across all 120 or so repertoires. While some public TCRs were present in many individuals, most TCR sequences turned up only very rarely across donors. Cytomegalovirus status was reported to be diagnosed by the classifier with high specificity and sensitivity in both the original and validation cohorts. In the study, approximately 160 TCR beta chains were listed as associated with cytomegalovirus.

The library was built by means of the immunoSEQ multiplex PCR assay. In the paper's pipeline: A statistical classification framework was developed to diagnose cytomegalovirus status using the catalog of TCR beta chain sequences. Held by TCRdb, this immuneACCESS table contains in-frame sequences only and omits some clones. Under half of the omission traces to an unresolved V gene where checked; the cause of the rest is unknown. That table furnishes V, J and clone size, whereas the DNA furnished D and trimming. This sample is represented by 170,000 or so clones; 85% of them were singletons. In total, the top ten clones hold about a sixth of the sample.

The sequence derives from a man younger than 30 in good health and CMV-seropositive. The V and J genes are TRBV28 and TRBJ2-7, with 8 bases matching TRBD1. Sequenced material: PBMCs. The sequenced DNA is TGTGCCAGCAGCCCAGGGGGCCGGGACGAGCAGTACTTC. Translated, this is CASSPGGRDEQYF.